This entry lists 21 T cell receptor beta chains sequenced from one sample in a study of spatial heterogeneity in lung cancer. Via MiXCR, TCRdb re-called the 5' RACE reads, giving one row per CDR3 protein. The profile shows more than 75,000 distinct CDR3 sequences, approximately 20% of them singletons. The time point denotes: blood at routine non-recurrence follow-up after resection. This specimen consisted of PBMCs, obtained at follow-up. The receptors stem from a male donor with early-stage non-small cell lung cancer.

This clonotype was observed a handful of times. V usage is TRBV2 and J usage is TRBJ2-3, with 9 bases identical to TRBD2. The germline CDR1 and CDR2 sequences are SNHLY and FYNNEI. CDR3 size: 16 residues. V shed 1 base and J 2 bases; nucleotides not matched to a gene: 4. CDR3 DNA: TGTGCCAGCAGTGAAGAGCGGGGGGCAAACACAGATACGCAGTATTTT. It translates to CASSEERGANTDTQYF.

This chain uses TRBV9 with TRBJ2-1; D is perhaps TRBD1 (5 bases). The CDR3 loop spans 13 amino acids. With 2 bases removed from V and 8 bases from J, the gap between germline ends came to 11 bases. Germline CDR1 is SGDLS and CDR2 is YYNGEE. For the CDR3, the DNA is TGTGCCAGCAGCGTCTCCAGGGCCCATGAGCAGTTCTTC. It is translated as CASSVSRAHEQFF.

This clonotype appeared a few times. The J gene is TRBJ2-2, the V gene TRBV9, with D perhaps being TRBD1 or TRBD2 (5 bases each). This CDR3 is 17 amino acids long. From germline, CDR1 is SGDLS and CDR2 YYNGEE. Trimming removed 0 bases at V and 1 base at J, with 13 bases between. The CDR3 nucleotides read TGTGCCAGCAGCGTAGCGCCCCTGAGGGGGAACACCGGGGAGCTGTTTTTT. Protein: CASSVAPLRGNTGELFF.

This rearrangement joins TRBV6-5 to TRBJ2-5; a possible D gene is TRBD2 (5 bases). Germline CDR1 and CDR2: MNHEY and SVGAGI. With 0 bases removed from V and 3 bases from J, the gap between germline ends came to 14 bases. The CDR3 loop spans 16 amino acids. The CDR3: CASSYSRVAGEETQYF. DNA of the CDR3: TGTGCCAGCAGTTACTCGAGGGTGGCCGGTGAAGAGACCCAGTACTTC.

Only a few counts were recorded for this clonotype. J is TRBJ2-1 and V is TRBV24-1, with D tentatively TRBD2 (6 bases). CDR1 is KGHDR and CDR2 is SFDVKD in the germline V gene. The CDR3 sequence is 16 residues long. V lost 3 bases and J 3 bases, leaving 14 bases between the germline ends. The CDR3 nucleotides read TGTGCCACCAGTGATGCTGCCGGGAGTAGCTACAATGAGCAGTTCTTC. It translates to CATSDAAGSSYNEQFF.

In this sample, this clonotype turned up many times. The chain uses TRBV20-1 and TRBJ2-7; TRBD1 matches 10 bases. After removal of 4 bases from V and 3 bases from J, the junction contained 3 bases not matched to a gene. Germline V lookup: CDR1 DFQATT, CDR2 SNEGSKA (reference sequence). The length of the CDR3 is 13 residues. The CDR3 here is CSATGTGDYEQYF. Here the CDR3 DNA reads TGCAGTGCTACCGGGACAGGGGACTACGAGCAGTACTTC.

This clonotype was counted only a few times. The genes are TRBV27 and TRBJ2-1; D ambiguous. Trimming cost V 5 bases and J 0 bases, with 11 bases left between them. The CDR3 is 15 amino acids. CDR1 and CDR2 (germline): MNHEY, SMNVEV (reference sequence). This CDR3 reads CASSPLLSSYNEQFF. CDR3 bases: TGTGCCAGCAGTCCCCTCCTTAGCTCCTACAATGAGCAGTTCTTC.

This clonotype turned up a few times. The chain has TRBV7-3 and TRBJ2-1; D possibly matches TRBD1 or TRBD2 (5 bases each). Germline V gene lookup returns CDR1 SGHTA and CDR2 FQGTGA. The CDR3 spans 14 residues. Trimming pared 2 bases from V and 6 bases from J, leaving 11 bases between. CDR3 bases: TGTGCCAGCAGCTTATACGGGGCCGCCAATGAGCAGTTCTTC. Amino acid sequence: CASSLYGAANEQFF.

The J gene is TRBJ2-5, the V gene TRBV20-1; D unresolved. Trimming shortened V by 6 bases and J by 5 bases, and 10 bases separated the two germline ends. The CDR3 spans 11 residues. Germline values: CDR1 DFQATT, CDR2 SNEGSKA (reference sequence). The CDR3 is CSALNQETQYF. DNA for the CDR3: TGCAGTGCCCTGAATCAGGAGACCCAGTACTTC.

This chain links TRBV7-6 with TRBJ2-7; D might be TRBD1 (5 bases). Looked up from germline, CDR1 is SGHVS and CDR2 is FNYEAQ. The CDR3 is 16 residues long. The V and J ends lost 0 bases and 3 bases respectively, with 15 bases between them. CDR3 region: CASSLARREKFYEQYF. The DNA of the CDR3 is TGTGCCAGCAGCTTAGCGCGCAGGGAAAAGTTCTACGAGCAGTACTTC. Supplemented by reference TRBV7-6 and TRBJ2-7, the full variable domain reads GAGVSQSPRYKVTKRGQDVALRCDPISGHVSLYWYRQALGQGPEFLTYFNYEAQQDKSGLPNDRFSAERPEGSISTLTIQRTEQRDSAMYRCASSLARREKFYEQYFGPGTRLTVT.

This clonotype appeared many times. The V call is TRBV6-5, the J call TRBJ1-1; TRBD1 is a possible D gene (6 bases). This CDR3 region has 17 residues. The V end was cut by 4 bases, the J end by 0 bases, with 18 bases between. Looked up from germline, CDR1 is MNHEY and CDR2 is SVGAGI. DNA of the CDR3: TGTGCCAGCAGTTTTCGACAGGTCGAAAGCATGAACACTGAAGCTTTCTTT. Translated, it gives CASSFRQVESMNTEAFF.

A few counts support this clonotype. This chain uses TRBV10-1 with TRBJ2-3, with D hard to call. Trimming cost V 4 bases and J 5 bases, with 13 bases left between them. CDR1 WNHNN and CDR2 SYGVQD come from the germline V gene (reference sequence). The CDR3 runs to 14 residues. Written as DNA, the CDR3 is TGCGCCAGCAGTGGCGCGGCTGTCGGAGATACGCAGTATTTT. It codes for CASSGAAVGDTQYF.

Only a few counts were recorded for this clonotype. V usage is TRBV11-3 and J usage is TRBJ2-3, with a possible D match to TRBD2 (6 bases). V was cut by 5 bases and J by 4 bases, with 16 bases left in between. The CDR3 consists of 15 residues. Germline V CDR1 and CDR2: SGHNT, YENEEA. The CDR3 reads CASSPRTGEADTQYF. The CDR3, as DNA: TGTGCCAGCAGCCCCCGGACGGGGGAGGCAGATACGCAGTATTTT.

This clonotype was seen a handful of times. V gene TRBV20-1 combines with J gene TRBJ2-2, with 8 bases fitting TRBD1. The J segment lost 5 bases and the V segment lost 3 bases, leaving 8 bases of the junction unmatched. CDR3 length equals 15 residues. CDR1 is DFQATT, CDR2 SNEGSKA, per germline (reference sequence). The CDR3 loop is CSASGWTGRTGELFF. CDR3 nucleotides: TGCAGTGCTAGTGGCTGGACAGGGCGAACCGGGGAGCTGTTTTTT.

The chain links TRBV24-1 to TRBJ1-2; TRBD1 agrees at 7 bases. With V trimmed by 12 bases and J by 5 bases, 5 bases remained unmatched. Germline V CDR1 and CDR2: KGHDR, SFDVKD. The CDR3 spans 11 residues. The CDR3 coding sequence is TGTGCCGCAGGGGGACGTTATGGCTACACCTTC. This translates into CAAGGRYGYTF.

This clonotype was recorded at least ten times. The chain recombines TRBV11-2 with TRBJ1-1, with D perhaps TRBD1 (5 bases). Trimming took 2 bases from V and 0 from J, leaving 10 bases between them. Germline values: CDR1 SGHAT, CDR2 FQNNGV. This CDR3 has 15 amino acids. The CDR3 region has the DNA TGTGCCAGCAGCTTAACTACAGGACTGAACACTGAAGCTTTCTTT. Its protein is CASSLTTGLNTEAFF.

This clonotype was observed a few times. J is TRBJ1-1 and V is TRBV19; a weak D match, TRBD1 (6 bases). This CDR3 spans 14 amino acids. The germline CDR1 and CDR2 sequences are LNHDA and SQIVND (reference sequence). V was pared by 8 bases and J by 1 base, with 14 bases between. The CDR3 protein is CASDPGHSNTEAFF. The DNA for the CDR3 is TGTGCCAGTGACCCGGGACACTCGAACACTGAAGCTTTCTTT.

Only a few counts were recorded for this clonotype. This chain joins TRBV3-1 and TRBJ2-5; D may match TRBD1 or TRBD2 (5 bases each). CDR1 and CDR2 from the germline V gene are LGHDT and YNNKEL (reference sequence). The CDR3 spans 16 residues. V shed 0 bases and J shed 1 base, with 12 bases lying between them. CDR3 sequence: CASSQDIVGTQETQYF. DNA of the CDR3: TGTGCCAGCAGCCAAGATATCGTCGGGACCCAAGAGACCCAGTACTTC.

This clonotype came up a few times. V usage is TRBV6-2 or TRBV6-3 and J usage is TRBJ2-5; 12 bases line up with TRBD2. This CDR3 comprises 17 residues. CDR1 MNHEY and CDR2 SVGEGT come from the germline V gene. V gave up 6 bases and J gave up 7 bases; unmatched junction bases: 15. DNA of the CDR3: TGTGCCAGCAGCCCACGACGGACTAGCGGGGACAAGGGGACCCAGTACTTC. Translating gives CASSPRRTSGDKGTQYF.

There are a few counts of this clonotype. This chain links TRBV7-8 with TRBJ2-3; unclear D gene. Per the germline V gene, CDR1 is SGHVS and CDR2 is FQNEAQ. This CDR3 region has 15 residues. The V end was cut by 1 base, the J end by 6 bases, with 14 bases between. DNA for the CDR3: TGTGCCAGCAGCTTAGGGGGATCGGGCCTGGATACGCAGTATTTT. It specifies CASSLGGSGLDTQYF.

In this sample, this clonotype turned up a few times. The V gene is TRBV5-1, the J gene TRBJ2-7; 11 bases map to TRBD1. This CDR3 has 16 residues. Germline CDR1 SGHRS, CDR2 YFSETQ. The V gene end was trimmed by 2 bases and the J gene end by 6 bases; junction bases not matched to a gene: 10. For the CDR3, the DNA is TGCGCCAGCAGCTTCGCCACCGGGACAGGGGGTTCCGAGCAGTACTTC. Amino acid sequence: CASSFATGTGGSEQYF.